What follows are 23 T cell receptor beta chains derived from one specimen sequenced in a study. Here immunoSEQ multiplex PCR was the method, and the copy in TCRdb shows in-frame clones only, minus some. The sample includes approximately 70,000 clones, just under 95% of them seen just once. Sequencing was done on a sample of PBMCs. The receptor source for this set is a middle-aged man with rheumatoid arthritis.

This chain connects TRBV4-1 to TRBJ1-1; D may be TRBD1 (6 bases). The V and J ends lost 1 base and 1 base respectively, with 7 bases between them. CDR3 length: 14 residues. Germline CDR1 is MGHRA and CDR2 is YSYEKL. CDR3 region: CASSQVDRNTEAFF. DNA of the CDR3: TGCGCCAGCAGCCAAGTGGACAGGAACACTGAAGCTTTCTTT.

The chain carries TRBV7-3 and TRBJ2-7; no definite D call. The germline gives CDR1 SGHTA, CDR2 FQGTGA. The CDR3 length is 13 residues. V lost 0 bases and J 5 bases, leaving 8 bases between the germline ends. The CDR3 region is CASSLTGPDEQYF. CDR3 DNA: TGTGCCAGCAGCTTAACTGGGCCCGACGAGCAGTACTTC.

The chain carries TRBV7-3 and TRBJ2-4, with D maybe TRBD1 (5 bases). The CDR3 extends over 15 amino acids. V was cut by 4 bases and J by 0 bases, with 10 bases left in between. The V gene's germline CDR1 is SGHTA and CDR2 FQGTGA. The CDR3 sequence is CASSYRQKAKNIQYF. In DNA, the CDR3 is TGTGCCAGCAGCTACCGACAGAAAGCCAAAAACATTCAGTACTTC.

This chain joins TRBV28 and TRBJ2-1; 9 positions match TRBD1. Germline CDR1 is MDHEN and CDR2 is SYDVKM. CDR3 length: 21 amino acids. Trimming at V came to 4 bases and at J to 0 bases, leaving 19 bases not matched to a gene. CDR3 protein: CASSSFIGQGQTLSSYNEQFF. The CDR3 coding sequence is TGTGCCAGCAGTTCCTTTATTGGACAGGGGCAAACCCTGAGCTCCTACAATGAGCAGTTCTTC.

The chain has TRBV6-1 and TRBJ1-5; no definite D call. Per germline, CDR1 MNHNS and CDR2 SASEGT. V gave up 1 base and J gave up 5 bases, with 18 bases separating them. This CDR3 has 17 amino acids. For the CDR3, the DNA is TGTGCCAGCAGTGAAGTTTTCGGGCCGACATCGCATCAGCCCCAGCATTTT. It yields the protein CASSEVFGPTSHQPQHF.

The count of this clone is one. The rearrangement uses TRBV5-1 and TRBJ2-5, with D possibly matching TRBD1 (5 bases). The CDR3 length is 13 residues. Looked up from germline, CDR1 is SGHRS and CDR2 is YFSETQ. Trimming pared 4 bases from V and 1 base from J, leaving 8 bases between. CDR3 DNA: TGCGCCAGCAGCCCGGACATCCAAGAGACCCAGTACTTC. This codes for CASSPDIQETQYF.

This chain joins TRBV6-5 and TRBJ2-7; D is possibly TRBD1 or TRBD2 (5 bases each). From germline, CDR1 is MNHEY and CDR2 SVGAGI. The CDR3 loop spans 15 amino acids. V lost 0 bases to trimming and J lost 2 bases, with 11 bases between them. Here the CDR3 DNA reads TGTGCCAGCAGTTACTCACTCGGGACCACCTACGAGCAGTACTTC. Amino acid sequence: CASSYSLGTTYEQYF.

This clone was observed a single time. The chain has TRBV20-1 and TRBJ2-1; 7 bases match TRBD2. The CDR3 length is 11 residues. The germline gives CDR1 DFQATT, CDR2 SNEGSKA (reference sequence). Unmatched junction bases numbered 7, after V lost 5 bases and J lost 12 bases. CDR3 bases: TGCAGTGCTCGAAGCGGGATAGGGCAGTTCTTC. This gives the protein CSARSGIGQFF.

CDR3 DNA sequence: TGCGCCAGCAGCTTGGTTGGCCCGGGTGACTATGGCTACACCTTC. Translation: CASSLVGPGDYGYTF. V usage is TRBV5-1 and J usage is TRBJ1-2; D is unresolved. The V and J ends lost 0 bases and 3 bases respectively, with 12 bases between them. The CDR3 runs 15 residues. The germline CDR1 and CDR2 sequences are SGHRS and YFSETQ.

V is TRBV25-1 and J is TRBJ2-5; the D gene is possibly TRBD1 (6 bases). V lost 1 base to trimming and J lost 2 bases, with 11 bases between them. CDR1 is MGHDK and CDR2 is SYGVNS in the germline V gene. The CDR3 has 15 amino acids. The CDR3 region is CASSEWGRGQETQYF. The CDR3 DNA sequence: TGTGCCAGCAGTGAATGGGGGCGTGGACAAGAGACCCAGTACTTC. Using reference TRBV25-1 and TRBJ2-5 for the parts outside the CDR3, the full variable domain is EADIYQTPRYLVIGTGKKITLECSQTMGHDKMYWYQQDPGMELHLIHYSYGVNSTEKGDLSSESTVSRIRTEHFPLTLESARPSHTSQYLCASSEWGRGQETQYFGPGTRLLVL.

The chain uses TRBV15 and TRBJ1-6; D is unclear. The CDR3 is 14 amino acids. Germline assignment: CDR1 LNHNV and CDR2 YYDKDF (reference sequence). V lost 1 base and J lost 3, with 4 bases in between. The CDR3 DNA follows: TGTGCCACCAGCAGAGGGAACTATAATTCACCCCTCCACTTT. This sequence encodes CATSRGNYNSPLHF.

This clone appeared a single time. This chain joins TRBV19 and TRBJ2-1; D unclear. The germline CDR1 and CDR2 sequences are LNHDA and SQIVND (reference sequence). V lost 6 bases and J lost 6, with 6 bases in between. The CDR3 runs 11 residues. CDR3 amino acids: CASSQFNEQFF. Here the CDR3 DNA reads TGTGCCAGTAGCCAGTTCAATGAGCAGTTCTTC.

The V and J genes are TRBV11-1 and TRBJ1-3; no clear D gene. V was shortened by 6 bases and J by 0 bases, with 9 bases between the two germline ends. Germline V CDR1 and CDR2: SGHAT, FQDESV (reference sequence). The CDR3 totals 14 residues. The CDR3 is CASSQRFSGNTIYF. The CDR3 coding sequence is TGTGCCAGCAGTCAACGGTTCTCTGGAAACACCATATATTTT. Full variable domain (rest looked up from reference TRBV11-1 and TRBJ1-3): EAEVAQSPRYKITEKSQAVAFWCDPISGHATLYWYRQILGQGPELLVQFQDESVVDDSQLPKDRFSAERLKGVDSTLKIQPAELGDSAMYLCASSQRFSGNTIYFGEGSWLTVV.

This sequence joins TRBV5-4 and TRBJ2-5; a weak D match, TRBD2 (6 bases). The germline gives CDR1 SGHNT, CDR2 YYREEE (reference sequence). The V end was cut by 0 bases, the J end by 0 bases, with 18 bases between. The CDR3 spans 18 residues. The CDR3 reads CASSLAGRRGKNQETQYF. The CDR3, as DNA: TGTGCCAGCAGCTTGGCGGGGCGGCGGGGAAAAAACCAAGAGACCCAGTACTTC.

Points on this clone: The junction departs from germline at one end; a sequencing error may be responsible. The J gene is TRBJ2-2, the V gene TRBV6-4, with D maybe TRBD1 (5 bases). The CDR3 length is 14 residues. CDR1 and CDR2 (germline): MRHNA, SNTAGT. CDR3 DNA: TGTGCCAGCAGTGAGCAGGGCAGCACCGGCGAGCTGTTTTTT. Translated: CASSEQGSTGELFF.

This sequence joins TRBV27 and TRBJ1-5, with a weak D call TRBD1 (5 bases). Germline-derived CDR1 and CDR2 are MNHEY and SMNVEV (reference sequence). V was clipped by 4 bases and J by 4 bases, with 8 bases between them. CDR3 size: 13 residues. DNA for the CDR3: TGTGCCAGCAGTTCCGGGGGGAATCAGCCCCAGCATTTT. Protein product: CASSSGGNQPQHF.

This chain uses TRBV6-5 with TRBJ1-1; no firm D call. V was trimmed by 9 bases and J by 3 bases, leaving 8 bases between them. The CDR3 is 11 amino acids. CDR1 is MNHEY and CDR2 is SVGAGI in the germline V gene. The CDR3 loop reads CASGRHTEAFF. CDR3 DNA sequence: TGTGCCAGTGGACGCCACACTGAAGCTTTCTTT.

The chain is built from TRBV18 and TRBJ2-1, with D perhaps TRBD2 (6 bases). Trimming took off 6 bases at V and 4 bases at J, with 16 bases between the two ends. Germline V lookup: CDR1 KGHSH, CDR2 LQKENI. This CDR3 comprises 15 residues. The CDR3 sequence: CASSPLARGYNEQFF. As DNA, the CDR3 is TGTGCCAGCTCTCCGTTGGCGCGGGGATACAATGAGCAGTTCTTC.

The chain has TRBV4-2 and TRBJ1-4; 11 nucleotides align to TRBD1. The V and J ends lost 1 base and 8 bases, in that order; junction bases with no gene match: 3. Germline CDR1 is LGHNA and CDR2 is YNFKEQ. The CDR3 extends over 15 amino acids. CDR3 in amino acids: CASSQAGTGGEKLFF. CDR3 DNA: TGTGCCAGCAGCCAAGCCGGGACAGGGGGAGAAAAACTGTTTTTT.

The rearrangement uses TRBV15 and TRBJ1-6, with a weak D call TRBD1 (5 bases). Trimming took off 0 bases at V and 0 bases at J, with 9 bases between the two ends. Germline assignment: CDR1 LNHNV and CDR2 YYDKDF (reference sequence). The CDR3 runs to 17 residues. The CDR3 bases are TGTGCCACCAGCAGAGATCTTGGGGGCTCCTATAATTCACCCCTCCACTTT. Residues: CATSRDLGGSYNSPLHF. The full variable domain, with the rest looked up from reference TRBV15 and TRBJ1-6, is DAMVIQNPRYQVTQFGKPVTLSCSQTLNHNVMYWYQQKSSQAPKLLFHYYDKDFNNEADTPDNFQSRRPNTSFCFLDIRSPGLGDTAMYLCATSRDLGGSYNSPLHFGNGTRLTVT.

This chain joins TRBV7-9 and TRBJ2-5; the D gene is possibly TRBD2 (6 bases). The germline CDR1 and CDR2 sequences are SEHNR and FQNEAQ (reference sequence). The CDR3 is made up of 15 amino acids. V was pared by 2 bases and J by 5 bases, with 15 bases between. The CDR3 sequence: CASSLKPGGAETQYF. The CDR3 DNA sequence: TGTGCCAGCAGCTTAAAACCAGGCGGGGCGGAGACCCAGTACTTC. Full variable domain (rest looked up from reference TRBV7-9 and TRBJ2-5): DTGVSQNPRHKITKRGQNVTFRCDPISEHNRLYWYRQTLGQGPEFLTYFQNEAQLEKSRLLSDRFSAERPKGSFSTLEIQRTEQGDSAMYLCASSLKPGGAETQYFGPGTRLLVL.

The J gene is TRBJ1-5, the V gene TRBV7-8; D is ambiguous. Germline V gene data show CDR1 as SGHVS and CDR2 as FQNEAQ. The length of the CDR3 is 15 residues. V dropped 5 bases and J dropped 5 bases, with 16 bases sitting between them. The CDR3 DNA is TGTGCCAGCAGCCTTCGACCGTCTGAGCATCAGCCCCAGCATTTT. Translating it yields CASSLRPSEHQPQHF.

V is TRBV30 and J is TRBJ2-1; 8 bases are shared with TRBD1. In germline, CDR1 is GTSNPN, CDR2 SVGIG (reference sequence). Germline trimming cut 2 bases from V and 6 bases from J; bases unmatched to any gene: 6. CDR3 length: 14 residues. As DNA, the CDR3 is TGTGCCTGGAGTCTCTGGACAGGGATCAATGAGCAGTTCTTC. Translation gives CAWSLWTGINEQFF.